The T cell receptor (beta chain) under discussion was sequenced for a study of tumor-infiltrating lymphocytes in glioblastoma multiforme. Study results and caveats: Functional subtype sorting of these T cells was not performed. Only one glioblastoma patient had TCR and mutation analysis.

Concerning this clonotype: What it binds is unknown.

From germline, CDR1 is SGHAT and CDR2 FQNNGV. CDR3 size: 13 residues. Between the trimmed V and J ends, which lost 0 bases and 9 bases, there was a span of 9 bases. Three nested ARM-PCR rounds with V-beta and C-beta primers built TCRB libraries. TCRB-specific cDNA synthesis used roughly 0.55 ug of total RNA. Unique molecular identifiers were not described for the libraries. Using its own MiXCR run on the multiplex PCR reads, TCRdb lists one record per CDR3 protein. The sample has about 15,000 distinct CDR3 sequences, about 69% seen once; the top ten hold approximately 40%. Sequencing input: brain tumor tissue. V is TRBV11-2 and J is TRBJ2-1, with D possibly being TRBD1 (5 bases). This TCR derives from a male donor with glioblastoma. This CDR3 is CASSLERGGEQFF. Written as DNA, the CDR3 is TGTGCCAGCAGCTTAGAAAGGGGCGGTGAGCAGTTCTTC.